This T cell receptor beta chain came from a study of blood T cell repertoires in COVID-19. About the research overall: The origin of the acute and convalescent COVID-19 samples was the United States, Italy and Spain. PBMCs, B-cell-depleted T cells, or T cells provided the cDNA or gDNA that made up the material.

Trimming removed 3 bases at V and 1 base at J, with 6 bases between. Germline values: CDR1 SEHNR, CDR2 FQNEAQ (reference sequence). CDR3 length: 13 amino acids. Some clones are missing from TCRdb's copy, which holds only in-frame ones; the method was immunoSEQ multiplex PCR. The table has under 55,000 clones, about nine tenths seen once. This receptor was identified in a woman older than 75 with active COVID-19. Sequences were obtained from peripheral blood. The genes are TRBV7-9 and TRBJ1-1, with no clear D. CDR3 coding DNA: TGTGCCAGCAGCTTCTCCGGGAACACTGAAGCTTTCTTT. Translating gives CASSFSGNTEAFF. The complete variable domain, with remaining parts taken from reference TRBV7-9 and TRBJ1-1, reads DTGVSQNPRHKITKRGQNVTFRCDPISEHNRLYWYRQTLGQGPEFLTYFQNEAQLEKSRLLSDRFSAERPKGSFSTLEIQRTEQGDSAMYLCASSFSGNTEAFFGQGTRLTVV.